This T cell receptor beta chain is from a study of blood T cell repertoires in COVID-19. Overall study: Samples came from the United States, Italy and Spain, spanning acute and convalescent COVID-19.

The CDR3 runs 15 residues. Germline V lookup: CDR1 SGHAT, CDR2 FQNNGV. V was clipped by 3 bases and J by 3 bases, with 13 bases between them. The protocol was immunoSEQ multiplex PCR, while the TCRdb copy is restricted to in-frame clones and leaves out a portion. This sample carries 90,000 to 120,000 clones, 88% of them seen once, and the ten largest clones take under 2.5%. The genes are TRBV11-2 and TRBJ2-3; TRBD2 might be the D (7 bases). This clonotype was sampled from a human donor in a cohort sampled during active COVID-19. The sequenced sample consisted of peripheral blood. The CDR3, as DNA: TGTGCCAGCAGCTTGGGGGGGCGTAATACAGATACGCAGTATTTT. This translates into CASSLGGRNTDTQYF.